The sequence of this T cell receptor beta chain was determined in a study of T-cell memory formation after mild COVID-19. The CDR3 is made up of 15 amino acids. Germline CDR1 and CDR2: SGHRS and YFSETQ. V trimming: 5 bases; J trimming: 0 bases; junction bases outside the gene matches: 8. This clonotype was seen a few times. Sample barcodes and UMIs were carried by the TCR alpha and TCR beta cDNA libraries that 5'RACE generated with constant-segment primers. Each CDR3 protein gets one entry after TCRdb re-called the 5' RACE reads with MiXCR. The data show around 130,000 distinct CDR3 sequences, with around 15% seen just once and 28% held by the top ten.

The chain has TRBV5-1 and TRBJ2-7; 7 nucleotides align to TRBD1. The sequence came from an adult woman who had mild COVID-19 (a few samples of this study predate the infection). Cell type and time point are not known. Sequenced input: PBMCs or a T cell subset sorted from them (not recorded which). The CDR3 protein is CASSHTGDLSYEQYF. DNA for the CDR3: TGCGCCAGCAGTCATACAGGGGACCTCTCCTACGAGCAGTACTTC.